These T cell receptor beta chains were read from a single sample in a study of shared T cell receptors in the human thymus. Data came from immunoSEQ multiplex PCR; TCRdb stores just in-frame clones and leaves some out. The repertoire holds about 710,000 clones, with approximately 87% as singletons. This same sample was also taken into another study, of human thymus T cells.

The material sequenced was thymocytes. The source of these receptors is a boy in the first two years of life with a congenital heart defect. CDR3s include the opening cysteine and the closing phenylalanine or tryptophan. The D gene is left open where the match is weak. Size is stated for part of the rows, as once, few or many counts, or as a class when the clone is expanded.

TRBJ1-3	TRBD1	few	TRBV4-1	TGCGCCAGCAGCCAAGGGGAAGGCCGCTTGACAGGGGGCTTTGGAAACACCATATATTTT	CASSQGEGRLTGGFGNTIYF
TRBJ2-7	TRBD1	NA	TRBV4-1	TGCGCCAGCAGCTCAGGACAGGGGACCTACGAGCAGTACTTC	CASSSGQGTYEQYF
TRBJ2-7	TRBD2	NA	TRBV5-1	TGCGCCAGCAGCCCCCTAGGAGGGACTAGCGGACACAGAGGCTACGAGCAGTACTTC	CASSPLGGTSGHRGYEQYF
TRBJ2-7	TRBD1	NA	TRBV5-8	TGTGCCAGCAGCTATCTGTGGGGGACAGGAAACTACGAGCAGTACTTC	CASSYLWGTGNYEQYF
TRBJ1-3	TRBD1	NA	TRBV7-9	TGTGCCAGCAGCTTAGCGCGGGACAGCTTCTCTGGAAACACCATATATTTT	CASSLARDSFSGNTIYF
TRBJ1-3	TRBD1	NA	TRBV9	TGTGCCAGCAGCTTTCGGACAGGGCCGTATGGAAACACCATATATTTT	CASSFRTGPYGNTIYF
TRBJ1-5	NA	NA	TRBV28	TGTGCCAGCAGTCCCCGGTGCCGCCACAATCAGCCCCAGCATTTT	CASSPRCRHNQPQHF
TRBJ2-7	TRBD1	NA	TRBV5-1	TGCGCCAGCAGCGCTGGGACAGGACAGTACGAGCAGTACTTC	CASSAGTGQYEQYF
TRBJ1-1	TRBD1	NA	TRBV5-1	TGCGCCAGCAGCTTACGGGCGGGACAGACTGAGAACACTGAAGCTTTCTTT	CASSLRAGQTENTEAFF
TRBJ2-1	TRBD2	NA	TRBV11-2	TGTGCCAGCAGCTCCGACACTCTCTTAGCGGGAGACTACGATGAGCAGTTCTTC	CASSSDTLLAGDYDEQFF
TRBJ1-4	NA	NA	TRBV4-3	TGCGCCAGCAGCCATGGGCAGACTAATGAAAAACTGTTTTTT	CASSHGQTNEKLFF
TRBJ1-2	NA	NA	TRBV27	TGTGCCAGCAGTTTATACCCCATCGGTGTACCTACTAATGGCTACACCTTC	CASSLYPIGVPTNGYTF
TRBJ1-1	NA	NA	TRBV6-5	TGTGCCAGCAGTTACTCTGCTAGGGGGAGCACTAAAGCTTTCTTT	CASSYSARGSTKAFF
TRBJ2-5	TRBD2	NA	TRBV7-6	TGTGCCAGCAGCCCTGGACTAGCGGGGGGGCGGTTCGGAGAGACCCAGTACTTC	CASSPGLAGGRFGETQYF
TRBJ2-7	NA	NA	TRBV6-1	TGTGCCAGCGACTTCACAGGGAGCTACTACGAGCAGTACTTC	CASDFTGSYYEQYF
TRBJ2-1	TRBD1	NA	TRBV7-9	TGTGCCAGCAGCTGGGGGACAGGCCGATTGAGCTCCTACAATGAGCAGTTCTTC	CASSWGTGRLSSYNEQFF
TRBJ1-1	NA	NA	TRBV28	TGTGCCAGCAGGCCGACGGGGCCGGGGGACACTGAAGCTTTCTTT	CASRPTGPGDTEAFF
TRBJ2-7	NA	NA	TRBV7-9	TGTGCCAGCAGGAAACTGGGCCTCGAGCAGTACTTC	CASRKLGLEQYF
TRBJ2-4	NA	NA	TRBV4-1	TGCGCCAGCAGCCAAGATGAGGGCAGAGCTCACAAAAACATTCAGTACTTC	CASSQDEGRAHKNIQYF
TRBJ2-1	TRBD2	NA	TRBV2	TGTGCCAGAGCGGGGGGGCCCTACAATGAGCAGTTCTTC	CARAGGPYNEQFF
TRBJ2-2	NA	NA	TRBV5-6	TGTGCCAGCAGCTTGGTGTCGGGGGCGGGGGCTTTCACCGGGGAGCTGTTTTTT	CASSLVSGAGAFTGELFF
TRBJ2-5	TRBD2	NA	TRBV7-2	TGTGCCAGCAGCTTAGAGGTGGGAGGGGTACAAGAGACCCAGTACTTC	CASSLEVGGVQETQYF
TRBJ2-3	NA	NA	TRBV10-3	TGTGCCATCAGGGACGGGCCCAGGGGAGATACGCAGTATTTT	CAIRDGPRGDTQYF
TRBJ2-7	NA	NA	TRBV27	TGTGCCAGCAGTACAATGGAGCCGGGGTCGAGGAACTACGAGCAGTACTTC	CASSTMEPGSRNYEQYF
TRBJ2-3	NA	NA	TRBV2	TGTGCCAGCAGTGAAGCGCTTAGGGGTGCCCCAGATACGCAGTATTTT	CASSEALRGAPDTQYF
TRBJ1-1	NA	NA	TRBV6-1	TGTGCCAGCAGTGGGGAGGTTTATACTGAAGCTTTCTTT	CASSGEVYTEAFF
TRBJ1-1	NA	once	TRBV11-2	TGTGCCAGCAGCTTATTCCGAGCAGACACGGGATACTTT	CASSLFRADTGYF
TRBJ1-1	TRBD1	NA	TRBV28	TGTGCCAGCAGTCATTGGACAGGATCGAACACTGAAGCTTTCTTT	CASSHWTGSNTEAFF
TRBJ2-3	TRBD1	NA	TRBV5-4	TGTGCCAGCAGCCAACCCCGGGACAGGGATTTCGCAGATACGCAGTATTTT	CASSQPRDRDFADTQYF
TRBJ1-4	NA	NA	TRBV4-1	TGCGCCAGCAGCCAGAGTCACAGGGCAACTAATGAAAAACTGTTTTTT	CASSQSHRATNEKLFF
TRBJ2-2	TRBD2	NA	TRBV9	TGTGCCAGCACCCGGACTAGCGGGGCCCTAACGAACACCGGGGAGCTGTTTTTT	CASTRTSGALTNTGELFF
TRBJ1-1	NA	NA	TRBV5-6	TGTGCCAGCAGCCGCCCCGCGGGGAACACTGAAGCTTTCTTT	CASSRPAGNTEAFF
TRBJ1-2	NA	NA	TRBV7-3	TGTGCCAGCAGCCGACTTGGAGATGGACAAATCTACACCTTC	CASSRLGDGQIYTF
TRBJ2-1	TRBD1	NA	TRBV28	TGTGCCAGCGGTGGGACAGGGTGTTGCGATGAGCAGTTCTTC	CASGGTGCCDEQFF
TRBJ1-5	NA	once	TRBV16	TGTGCCAGCAGCCTGGGGACATCTAGCAATCAGCCCCAGCATTTT	CASSLGTSSNQPQHF
TRBJ2-5	TRBD2	NA	TRBV7-2	TGTGCCAGCAGACTAGCGGGGGTATACCAAGAGACCCAGTACTTC	CASRLAGVYQETQYF
TRBJ1-2	TRBD1	few	TRBV6-4	TGTGCCAGCAGTAACCGACAGGGAGAGGATGGCTACACCTTC	CASSNRQGEDGYTF
TRBJ1-2	NA	NA	TRBV12-5	TGTGCTAGTGGGCGATCGGGGGGCCGTGGCTACACCTTC	CASGRSGGRGYTF
TRBJ2-7	TRBD1	NA	TRBV19	TGTGCCAGTAGTATCGCGACAGGGTCTTACGAGCAGTACTTC	CASSIATGSYEQYF
TRBJ1-2	NA	NA	TRBV4-3	TGCGCCAGCAGCCAAGGAATCCGCGAGAACAGAACGCAACCGTACAAAGACTATGGCTACACCTTC	CASSQGIRENRTQPYKDYGYTF
TRBJ2-5	TRBD2	once	TRBV27	TGTGCCAGCATGCGGAGTAGCGGGAGGGCAGGGGAGACCCAGTACTTC	CASMRSSGRAGETQYF
TRBJ2-1	TRBD2	NA	TRBV10-3	TGTGCTGCAGCCTCTAGCGGGAGTTTTAGCAATGAGCAGTTCTTC	CAAASSGSFSNEQFF
TRBJ2-7	TRBD2	NA	TRBV5-4	TGTGCCAGCAGCACGGGACTAGCGGGGGACCTGAAGGAGCAGTACTTC	CASSTGLAGDLKEQYF
TRBJ2-7	TRBD1	NA	TRBV18	TGTGCCAGCTCACCACTCCGGGACAGGACCTACGAGCAGTACTTC	CASSPLRDRTYEQYF
TRBJ2-3	TRBD2	NA	TRBV18	TGTGCCAGCTCACCCCGGAGGACTAGCGGGAGGGCAGCAGATACGCAGTATTTT	CASSPRRTSGRAADTQYF
TRBJ2-1	TRBD2	once	TRBV11-2	TGTGCCAGCAGCTTAGTGCGTTCCGCGGCTAGCGGACACAATGAGCAGTTCTTC	CASSLVRSAASGHNEQFF
TRBJ2-1	NA	NA	TRBV28	TGTGCCAGCAACGGAGGGCCCTCCTACAATGAGCAGTTCTTC	CASNGGPSYNEQFF
TRBJ2-7	NA	NA	TRBV7-8	TGTGCCAGCAGCCCTCTCGTTCTACCGCTATACGAGCAGTACTTC	CASSPLVLPLYEQYF
TRBJ2-2	TRBD1	few	TRBV18	TGTGCCAGCTCATCCGGACAGGGGGAAACCGGGGAGCTGTTTTTT	CASSSGQGETGELFF